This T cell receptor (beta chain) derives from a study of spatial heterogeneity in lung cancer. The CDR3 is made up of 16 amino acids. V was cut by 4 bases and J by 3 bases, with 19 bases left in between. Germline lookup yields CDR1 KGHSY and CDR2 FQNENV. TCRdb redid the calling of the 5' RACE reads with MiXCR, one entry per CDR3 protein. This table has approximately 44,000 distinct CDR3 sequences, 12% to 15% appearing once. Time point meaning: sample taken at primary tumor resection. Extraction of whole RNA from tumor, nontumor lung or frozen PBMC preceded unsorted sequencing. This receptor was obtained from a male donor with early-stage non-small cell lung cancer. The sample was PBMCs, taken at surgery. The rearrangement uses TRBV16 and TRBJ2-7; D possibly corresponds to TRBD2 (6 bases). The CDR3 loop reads CASSPLGGASSYEQYF. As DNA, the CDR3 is TGTGCCAGCAGCCCTCTGGGCGGGGCCTCAAGCTACGAGCAGTACTTC.